The 26 T cell receptor beta chains in this list originate from one sample, sequenced in a study of T cell repertoires in cytomegalovirus infection. TCRdb redid the calling of the reads with MiXCR, one entry per CDR3 protein. The repertoire holds 500,000 to 600,000 distinct CDR3 sequences, more than 15% seen once, with 20% to 30% in the top ten. Sequenced material: CD8+ T cells from PBMCs. The receptors were gathered from a human donor in good health (CMV status not recorded). Some clones in this sample may be carry-over from other donors' samples.

This clonotype has ten or more counts. CDR3: CSARDTGGAGETQYF. CDR3 coding DNA: TGCAGTGCTAGAGATACGGGAGGCGCCGGGGAGACCCAGTACTTC. V and J are TRBV20-1 and TRBJ2-5; 7 bases are a match to TRBD2. Germline loops: CDR1 DFQATT, CDR2 SNEGSKA (reference sequence). V was clipped by 0 bases and J by 5 bases; unmatched bases: 9. The CDR3 totals 15 residues.

Here the CDR3 reads CSVGEQYF. In DNA form, the CDR3 reads TGCAGCGTCGGCGAGCAGTACTTC. The chain has TRBV29-1 and TRBJ2-7; D is uncertain. The CDR3 is 8 amino acids. From germline, CDR1 is SQVTM and CDR2 ANQGSEA. V lost 6 bases and J lost 6, with 3 bases in between.

V gene TRBV24-1 combines with J gene TRBJ2-1; 7 nucleotides align to TRBD2. Germline values: CDR1 KGHDR, CDR2 SFDVKD. V was pared by 7 bases and J by 10 bases, with 6 bases of the junction left unmatched. The CDR3 has 12 residues. CDR3 sequence: CATSDQGGEQFF. Written as DNA, the CDR3 is TGTGCCACCAGCGATCAGGGAGGGGAGCAGTTCTTC.

V usage is TRBV24-1 and J usage is TRBJ2-2; no definite D call. V lost 5 bases to trimming and J lost 0 bases, with 15 bases between them. The CDR3 has 17 amino acids. From germline, CDR1 is KGHDR and CDR2 SFDVKD. In nucleotides, the CDR3 is TGTGCCACCAGTGCTATGGGGAAGGAACCGAACACCGGGGAGCTGTTTTTT. Protein product: CATSAMGKEPNTGELFF.

This clonotype was seen ten or more times. The DNA of the CDR3 is TGTGCCAGCAGCTCCTGGGACAGCAACACCGGGGAGCTGTTTTTT. It specifies CASSSWDSNTGELFF. The rearrangement links TRBV7-2 to TRBJ2-2; 7 nucleotides align to TRBD1. This CDR3 spans 15 amino acids. V dropped 4 bases and J dropped 2; count of bases not matched to a gene: 4. CDR1 is SGHTA and CDR2 is FQGNSA in the germline V gene.

This clonotype was detected ten times or more. V usage is TRBV12-3 or TRBV12-4 and J usage is TRBJ2-5; D remains ambiguous. Trimming pared 0 bases from V and 1 base from J, leaving 9 bases between. This CDR3 is built from 15 residues. CDR3 region: CASSLAGYPQETQYF. CDR3 DNA: TGTGCCAGCAGTTTAGCGGGGTACCCCCAAGAGACCCAGTACTTC.

This clonotype has ten or more counts. The genes are TRBV11-2 and TRBJ2-4; the D gene could be TRBD1 or TRBD2 (5 bases each). Germline loops: CDR1 SGHAT, CDR2 FQNNGV. The V and J ends lost 1 base and 3 bases respectively, with 10 bases between them. This CDR3 region has 15 residues. The CDR3 is CASSLAPGGKNIQYF. Here the CDR3 DNA reads TGTGCCAGCAGCTTAGCCCCTGGGGGCAAAAACATTCAGTACTTC.

There are many counts of this clonotype. A junction end diverges from the germline sequence, so it may reflect a read error. The chain combines TRBV7-6 with TRBJ2-5, with D possibly being TRBD2 (6 bases). Germline V CDR1 and CDR2: SGHVS, FNYEAQ. The CDR3 runs 12 residues. The CDR3 sequence is CASSATGGARHF. CDR3 nucleotides: TGTGCCAGCAGCGCTACAGGAGGGGCTCGACACTTC.

For this clonotype: Given a much more abundant clone one base away, this may be a read error. This chain connects TRBV6-6 to TRBJ1-1; a weak D match, TRBD1 (6 bases). The V and J ends lost 4 bases and 1 base respectively, with 13 bases between them. The CDR3 is made up of 15 amino acids. Germline-derived CDR1 and CDR2 are MNHNY and SVGAGI (reference sequence). The CDR3 DNA is TGTGCCAGCAGTTTGAACAGGGCTTGGAACACTGAAGCTTTCTTT. Protein sequence: CASSLNRAWNTEAFF.

V and J are TRBV30 and TRBJ2-7; maybe TRBD2 (5 bases). V was shortened by 1 base and J by 4 bases, with 11 bases between the two germline ends. Germline V CDR1 and CDR2: GTSNPN, SVGIG (reference sequence). The CDR3 sequence is 13 residues long. CDR3 sequence: CAWSALGPYEQYF. DNA for the CDR3: TGTGCCTGGAGTGCACTAGGACCTTACGAGCAGTACTTC.

This clonotype appeared many times. The V and J genes are TRBV14 and TRBJ1-2; no firm D call. Germline values: CDR1 SGHDN, CDR2 FVKESK. The V gene lost 0 bases and the J gene lost 5 bases, with 19 bases spanning the gap. The CDR3 contains 17 residues. CDR3 bases: TGTGCCAGCAGCCAAGATTACGCGGGGATCAAATTATATGGCTACACCTTC. This gives the protein CASSQDYAGIKLYGYTF.

The table lists this clonotype with many counts. The chain joins TRBV7-9 to TRBJ2-5, with 8 bases identical to TRBD1. Looked up from germline, CDR1 is SEHNR and CDR2 is FQNEAQ (reference sequence). The CDR3 has 16 amino acids. The V gene end was trimmed by 4 bases and the J gene end by 0 bases; junction bases not matched to a gene: 7. CDR3 DNA: TGTGCCAGCAGCTCACAGGGGGTCGGATACCAAGAGACCCAGTACTTC. Translation: CASSSQGVGYQETQYF.

This clonotype was found many times. The chain has TRBV7-6 and TRBJ2-7, with 10 bases aligning to TRBD1. Germline CDR1 reads SGHVS; CDR2 reads FNYEAQ. The J segment lost 0 bases and the V segment lost 3 bases, leaving 5 bases of the junction unmatched. This CDR3 has 16 amino acids. The CDR3 loop reads CASSFGTGVSSYEQYF. In DNA form, the CDR3 reads TGTGCCAGCAGCTTCGGGACAGGGGTTTCCTCCTACGAGCAGTACTTC.

This clonotype was seen at least ten times. CDR3 bases: TGTGCCAGTAGTCCGACAGACAGGGCCGATCAGCCCCAGCATTTT. As protein: CASSPTDRADQPQHF. The gene calls are TRBV19 and TRBJ1-5; 7 nucleotides line up with TRBD1. The CDR3 totals 15 residues. V shed 5 bases and J 5 bases; nucleotides not matched to a gene: 9. Germline V lookup: CDR1 LNHDA, CDR2 SQIVND (reference sequence).

This clonotype was seen a few times. CDR3 DNA sequence: TGCAGTGCTAGGTCTGAAGGGCTCTATGGCTACACCTTC. Translation: CSARSEGLYGYTF. J is TRBJ1-2 and V is TRBV20-1; D is unresolved. The CDR3 loop spans 13 amino acids. V gave up 3 bases and J gave up 4 bases, with 12 bases separating them. The germline gives CDR1 DFQATT, CDR2 SNEGSKA (reference sequence).

This clonotype was counted at least ten times. This chain joins TRBV5-5 and TRBJ2-1, with D hard to call. V dropped 8 bases and J dropped 0 bases, with 12 bases sitting between them. The CDR3 runs 14 residues. Germline V CDR1 and CDR2: SGHKS, YYEKEE (reference sequence). The CDR3 reads CARRWTSSYNEQFF. CDR3 DNA: TGTGCCAGGCGCTGGACCAGCTCCTACAATGAGCAGTTCTTC.

This clonotype occurred a few times. V usage is TRBV14 and J usage is TRBJ2-6, with D maybe TRBD1 (6 bases). Germline CDR1 reads SGHDN; CDR2 reads FVKESK. Trimming took 2 bases from V and 0 from J, leaving 17 bases between them. The CDR3 is 19 residues long. For the CDR3, the DNA is TGTGCCAGCAGCCAAAATGTTGGACAGAGCTACTCTGGGGCCAACGTCCTGACTTTC. Translation: CASSQNVGQSYSGANVLTF.

This clonotype was seen repeatedly, ten times or more. This rearrangement joins TRBV11-2 to TRBJ1-2; 7 positions match TRBD1. The CDR3 is 16 amino acids. Germline trimming cut 4 bases from V and 4 bases from J; bases unmatched to any gene: 12. Germline values: CDR1 SGHAT, CDR2 FQNNGV. CDR3 sequence (DNA): TGTGCCAGCAGCTCGACAGGGCTGGGGACCCTCTATGGCTACACCTTC. This codes for CASSSTGLGTLYGYTF.

V is TRBV5-4 and J is TRBJ2-1; TRBD1 matches 9 bases. Germline CDR1 and CDR2: SGHNT and YYREEE (reference sequence). The V and J ends lost 3 bases and 7 bases, in that order; junction bases with no gene match: 5. CDR3 length equals 14 residues. The DNA for the CDR3 is TGTGCCAGCAGCTGGAGAGACAGGGGGAATGAGCAGTTCTTC. Protein sequence: CASSWRDRGNEQFF.

For this clonotype: Since no conserved phenylalanine or tryptophan closes the CDR3, a read error is the likely cause. The chain links TRBV7-3 to TRBJ2-1; TRBD2 matches at 14 bases. J was trimmed by 5 bases and V by 4 bases; bases with no gene match: 4. This CDR3 is built from 16 residues. Germline lookup yields CDR1 SGHTA and CDR2 FQGTGA. DNA for the CDR3: TGTGCCAGCAGCTATCCGACTAGCGGGGGGGACAATGAGCAGTTCTTA. This codes for CASSYPTSGGDNEQFL.

This clonotype was detected many times. The rearrangement joins TRBV7-6 to TRBJ1-1; TRBD1 might be the D (5 bases). Looked up from germline, CDR1 is SGHVS and CDR2 is FNYEAQ. V was trimmed by 5 bases and J by 3 bases, leaving 13 bases between them. This CDR3 contains 14 residues. The CDR3 bases are TGTGCCAGCAGCCCCTCGGGGGGTTACACTGAAGCTTTCTTT. As protein: CASSPSGGYTEAFF.

This clonotype has a handful of counts. The chain carries TRBV20-1 and TRBJ1-5; D might be TRBD1 (5 bases). The length of the CDR3 is 17 residues. Germline CDR1 is DFQATT and CDR2 is SNEGSKA (reference sequence). Trimming shortened V by 3 bases and J by 1 base, and 19 bases separated the two germline ends. CDR3: CSARGPGPPRSNQPQHF. The CDR3, as DNA: TGCAGTGCTAGGGGTCCGGGACCCCCCAGGAGCAATCAGCCCCAGCATTTT.

This chain links TRBV29-1 with TRBJ2-5, with D hard to call. This CDR3 has 11 residues. Looked up from germline, CDR1 is SQVTM and CDR2 is ANQGSEA. V was cut by 3 bases and J by 6 bases, with 8 bases left in between. Here the CDR3 DNA reads TGCAGCGTTGATTTGCCGCAGACCCAGTACTTC. It specifies CSVDLPQTQYF.

This clonotype was detected only a few times. This chain joins TRBV6-6 and TRBJ1-3, with TRBD1 as a possible D gene (5 bases). Between the trimmed V and J ends, which lost 4 bases and 3 bases, there was a span of 16 bases. The CDR3 extends over 16 amino acids. Germline CDR1 MNHNY, CDR2 SVGAGI (reference sequence). The DNA of the CDR3 is TGTGCCAGCAGTTTACGACCCCAGGGTGATGGAAACACCATATATTTT. Translating gives CASSLRPQGDGNTIYF.

This clonotype was recorded a few times. The genes are TRBV5-1 and TRBJ2-3, with 8 positions matching TRBD2. The CDR3 consists of 16 residues. V was clipped by 4 bases and J by 2 bases; unmatched bases: 9. CDR1 SGHRS and CDR2 YFSETQ come from the germline V gene. The CDR3 nucleotides read TGCGCCAGCAGCGGGGGGGCACTAGCGGACACAGATACGCAGTATTTT. As protein: CASSGGALADTDTQYF.

The sample holds many counts of this clonotype. The chain has TRBV2 and TRBJ2-3; 9 nucleotides line up with TRBD1. V was pared by 6 bases and J by 0 bases, with 7 bases of the junction left unmatched. There are 16 residues in the CDR3. CDR1 is SNHLY, CDR2 FYNNEI, per germline. The CDR3 DNA sequence: TGTGCCAGCAGCGGCGGACAGGGGACTAGCACAGATACGCAGTATTTT. Translating it yields CASSGGQGTSTDTQYF.